Sequencing of this T cell receptor beta chain was carried out in a study of human T cells and chemical hapten exposure. MiXCR, run by TCRdb on the RACE reads, gives a single entry per CDR3 protein. The sample has some 350,000 distinct CDR3 sequences, about 6% seen once. Time point indicated: patch test 2, 6 weeks after DPC sensitization. Treatment meaning: therapeutic diphenylcyclopropenone sensitization with weekly scalp DPC. The CDR3 is made up of 15 amino acids. The germline V gene has CDR1 SGHNT and CDR2 YENEEA. Trimming took 5 bases from V and 0 from J, leaving 11 bases between them. In this sample, this clonotype turned up a few times.

The chain is built from TRBV11-3 and TRBJ2-1; the D is unclear. The sequences come from whole blood, collected in connection with sensitization to the hapten diphenylcyclopropenone (DPC). The clonotype comes from a woman between 18 and 29 years old with alopecia areata. Some clones in this sample may be carry-over from other donors' samples. The DNA for the CDR3 is TGTGCCAGCAGCCAAATCCAGAGCTCCTACAATGAGCAGTTCTTC. This encodes CASSQIQSSYNEQFF.